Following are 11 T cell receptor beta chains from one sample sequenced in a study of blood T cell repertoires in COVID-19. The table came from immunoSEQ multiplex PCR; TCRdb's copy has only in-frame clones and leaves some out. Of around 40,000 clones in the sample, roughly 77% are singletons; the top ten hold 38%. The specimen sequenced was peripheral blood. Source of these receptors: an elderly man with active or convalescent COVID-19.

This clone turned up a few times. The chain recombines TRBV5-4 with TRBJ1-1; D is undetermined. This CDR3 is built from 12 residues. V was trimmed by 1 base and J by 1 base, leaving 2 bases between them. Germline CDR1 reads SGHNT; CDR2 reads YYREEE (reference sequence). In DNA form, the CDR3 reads TGTGCCAGCAGCTTGCAGAACACTGAAGCTTTCTTT. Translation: CASSLQNTEAFF.

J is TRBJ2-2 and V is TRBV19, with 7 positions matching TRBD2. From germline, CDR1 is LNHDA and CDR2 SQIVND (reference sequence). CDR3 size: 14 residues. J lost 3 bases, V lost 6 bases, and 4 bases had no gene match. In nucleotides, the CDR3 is TGTGCCAGTAGGACGGGGAGGGACACCGGGGAGCTGTTTTTT. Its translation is CASRTGRDTGELFF.

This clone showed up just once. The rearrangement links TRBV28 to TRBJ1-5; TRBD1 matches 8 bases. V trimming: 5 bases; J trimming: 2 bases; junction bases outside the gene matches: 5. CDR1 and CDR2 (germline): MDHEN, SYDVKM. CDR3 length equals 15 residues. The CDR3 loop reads CASSPTGEGNQPQHF. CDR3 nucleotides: TGTGCCAGCAGTCCGACAGGGGAGGGCAATCAGCCCCAGCATTTT.

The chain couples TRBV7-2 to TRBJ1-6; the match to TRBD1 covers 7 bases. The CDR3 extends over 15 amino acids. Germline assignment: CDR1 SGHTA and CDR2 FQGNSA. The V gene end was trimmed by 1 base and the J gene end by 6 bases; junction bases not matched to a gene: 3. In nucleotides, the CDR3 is TGTGCCAGCAGCTTAGGGACAGGAAGTAATTCACCCCTCCACTTT. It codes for CASSLGTGSNSPLHF.

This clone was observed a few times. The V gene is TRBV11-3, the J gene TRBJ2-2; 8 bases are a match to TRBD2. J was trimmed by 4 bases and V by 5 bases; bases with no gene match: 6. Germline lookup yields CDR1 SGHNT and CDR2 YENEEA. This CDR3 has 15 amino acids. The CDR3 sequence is CASSLSGVSTGELFF. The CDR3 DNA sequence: TGTGCCAGCAGCCTTAGCGGGGTCAGCACCGGGGAGCTGTTTTTT. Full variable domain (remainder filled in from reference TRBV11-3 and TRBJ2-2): EAGVVQSPRYKIIEKKQPVAFWCNPISGHNTLYWYLQNLGQGPELLIRYENEEAVDDSQLPKDRFSAERLKGVDSTLKIQPAELGDSAVYLCASSLSGVSTGELFFGEGSRLTVL.

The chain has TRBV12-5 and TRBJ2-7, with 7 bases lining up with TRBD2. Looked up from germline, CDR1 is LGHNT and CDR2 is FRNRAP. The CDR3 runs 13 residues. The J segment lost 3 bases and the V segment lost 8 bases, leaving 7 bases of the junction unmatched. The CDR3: CASSFGTNYEQYF. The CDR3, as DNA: TGTGCTAGTTCCTTCGGGACTAACTACGAGCAGTACTTC.

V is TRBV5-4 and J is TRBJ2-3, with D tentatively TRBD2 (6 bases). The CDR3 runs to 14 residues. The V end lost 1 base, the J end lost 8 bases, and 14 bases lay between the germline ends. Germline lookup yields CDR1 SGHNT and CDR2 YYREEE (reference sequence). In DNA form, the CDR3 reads TGTGCCAGCAGCTTGAGGCAGGGAGGCGGTACGCAGTATTTT. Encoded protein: CASSLRQGGGTQYF.

CDR3 bases: TGTGCCAGTACCCCGGGACAGGGGGCTGCCTATGGCTACACCTTC. This gives the protein CASTPGQGAAYGYTF. This chain links TRBV19 with TRBJ1-2; TRBD1 matches 12 bases. Per the germline V gene, CDR1 is LNHDA and CDR2 is SQIVND (reference sequence). The CDR3 runs to 15 residues. J gave up 4 bases and V 7 bases, and 7 bases lay outside the gene matches.

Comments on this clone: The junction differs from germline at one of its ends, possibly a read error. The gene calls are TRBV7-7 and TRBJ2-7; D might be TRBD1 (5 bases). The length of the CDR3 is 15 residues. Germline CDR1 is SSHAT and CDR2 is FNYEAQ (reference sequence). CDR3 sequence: CASSAVKGIIYEQYF. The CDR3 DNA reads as TGTGCTAGCAGCGCAGTCAAGGGGATAATTTACGAGCAGTACTTC.

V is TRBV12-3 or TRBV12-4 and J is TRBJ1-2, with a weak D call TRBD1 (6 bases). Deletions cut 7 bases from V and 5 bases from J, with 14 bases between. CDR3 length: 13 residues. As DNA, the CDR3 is TGTGCCAGCAACCCGGGACACACGTATGGCTACACCTTC. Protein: CASNPGHTYGYTF.

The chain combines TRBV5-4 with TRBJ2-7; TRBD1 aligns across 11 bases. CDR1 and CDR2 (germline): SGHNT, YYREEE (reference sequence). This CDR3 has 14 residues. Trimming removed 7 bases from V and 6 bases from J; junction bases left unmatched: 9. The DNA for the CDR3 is TGTGCCAGCGCCCGGGACAGGGGGTTTCGCGAGCAGTACTTC. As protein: CASARDRGFREQYF.